This is a list of T cell receptor beta chains from one sample in a study of blood T cells in healthy people across ages. TCRdb redid the calling of the 5' RACE reads with MiXCR, one entry per CDR3 protein. The data show approximately 900,000 distinct CDR3 sequences, 25% to 30% seen once. This same sample was also taken into another study, of T cells of mothers and their children.

Sequenced input: blood. The source is a woman between 40 and 50 years old in good health. Both conserved end residues are part of each CDR3. Fields, in order: J gene, clone size, V gene, CDR3 length, D gene, CDR3 protein, CDR3 DNA. D genes are given only for firm matches. Clone size is shown for a subset of rows, as once, few, many or a class of expanded clone.

TRBJ2-5 | few | TRBV7-2 | 18 | TRBD2 | CASSLGFLSGGAQETQYF | TGTGCCAGCAGCTTAGGTTTCCTTAGCGGGGGGGCACAAGAGACCCAGTACTTC
TRBJ1-2 | many | TRBV10-3 | 13 | NA | CAISGTTNYGYTF | TGTGCCATCAGTGGGACAACTAACTATGGCTACACCTTC
TRBJ2-1 | NA | TRBV4-3 | 14 | NA | CASSQERGLSEQFF | TGCGCCAGCAGCCAAGAGAGGGGGTTGAGTGAGCAGTTCTTC
TRBJ2-4 | few | TRBV7-9 | 12 | NA | CASSGWWDIQYF | TGTGCCAGCAGCGGGTGGTGGGACATTCAGTACTTC
TRBJ2-5 | many | TRBV5-1 | 14 | NA | CASSPQWGRETQYF | TGCGCCAGCAGTCCCCAGTGGGGCCGTGAGACCCAGTACTTC
TRBJ1-1 | NA | TRBV20-1 | 14 | TRBD1 | CSARRGGEVTEAFF | TGCAGTGCTAGGAGAGGGGGCGAGGTCACTGAAGCTTTCTTT
TRBJ2-1 | few | TRBV4-2 | 17 | TRBD2 | CASSQGSGGPLHNEQFF | TGTGCCAGCAGCCAAGGTTCGGGGGGGCCGTTACACAATGAGCAGTTCTTC
TRBJ1-4 | many | TRBV5-5 | 15 | NA | CASSVVEGNNEKLFF | TGTGCCAGCAGCGTGGTCGAAGGGAATAATGAAAAACTGTTTTTT
TRBJ1-5 | few | TRBV12-3/TRBV12-4 | 14 | TRBD1 | CASRPTGLNQPQHF | TGTGCCAGCAGGCCGACAGGGCTAAATCAGCCCCAGCATTTT
TRBJ2-1 | NA | TRBV6-1 | 15 | TRBD2 | CASSEDGGAYNEQFF | TGTGCCAGCAGTGAAGACGGGGGGGCCTACAATGAGCAGTTCTTC
TRBJ1-1 | few | TRBV29-1 | 14 | NA | CSVEDRTQNTEAFF | TGCAGCGTTGAAGACCGAACACAAAACACTGAAGCTTTCTTT
TRBJ1-1 | NA | TRBV29-1 | 13 | TRBD1 | CSSGQLMNTEAFF | TGCAGCTCGGGACAGCTCATGAACACTGAAGCTTTCTTT
TRBJ2-2 | many | TRBV4-1 | 14 | NA | CASSQEGLTGELFF | TGCGCCAGCAGCCAAGAAGGACTTACCGGGGAGCTGTTTTTT
TRBJ2-1 | NA | TRBV27 | 15 | TRBD1 | CASMADRGLYNEQFF | TGTGCCAGCATGGCGGACAGGGGATTATACAATGAGCAGTTCTTC
TRBJ1-1 | few | TRBV28 | 14 | NA | CASSLQGGKTEAFF | TGTGCCAGCAGTTTACAGGGAGGTAAGACTGAAGCTTTCTTT
TRBJ1-2 | NA | TRBV6-1 | 14 | TRBD1 | CALTGDFMGYGYTF | TGTGCGTTAACAGGGGACTTTATGGGTTATGGCTACACCTTC
TRBJ2-7 | many | TRBV2 | 10 | NA | CASSDRTKYF | TGTGCCAGCAGTGACAGGACAAAGTACTTC
TRBJ2-5 | many | TRBV4-1 | 15 | NA | CASSQADSPWETQYF | TGCGCCAGCAGCCAAGCGGACAGTCCATGGGAGACCCAGTACTTC
TRBJ2-3 | many | TRBV4-1 | 16 | TRBD1 | CASSQDGTGGPDTQYF | TGCGCCAGCAGCCAAGATGGGACAGGGGGCCCAGATACGCAGTATTTT
TRBJ2-1 | NA | TRBV18 | 17 | TRBD2 | CASSPGGRTWSYNEQFF | TGTGCCAGCTCACCTGGCGGGAGGACTTGGTCCTACAATGAGCAGTTCTTC
TRBJ1-2 | NA | TRBV12-3/TRBV12-4 | 15 | TRBD1 | CASRKTGGNLYGYTF | TGTGCCAGCAGAAAGACAGGGGGGAACCTCTATGGCTACACCTTC
TRBJ2-1 | few | TRBV11-3 | 17 | TRBD2 | CASSFGGGFSSYNEQFF | TGTGCCAGCAGCTTCGGCGGGGGGTTCTCCTCCTACAATGAGCAGTTCTTC
TRBJ1-3 | few | TRBV20-1 | 14 | NA | CSARSVNSGNTIYF | TGCAGTGCTAGATCCGTGAACTCTGGAAACACCATATATTTT
TRBJ2-1 | few | TRBV24-1 | 15 | NA | CATSDSDRTYNEQFF | TGTGCCACCAGTGATTCCGACAGGACCTACAATGAGCAGTTCTTC
TRBJ2-1 | NA | TRBV7-9 | 13 | TRBD2 | CASSFRRGVGQFF | TGTGCCAGCAGCTTCCGCCGGGGGGTTGGGCAGTTCTTC